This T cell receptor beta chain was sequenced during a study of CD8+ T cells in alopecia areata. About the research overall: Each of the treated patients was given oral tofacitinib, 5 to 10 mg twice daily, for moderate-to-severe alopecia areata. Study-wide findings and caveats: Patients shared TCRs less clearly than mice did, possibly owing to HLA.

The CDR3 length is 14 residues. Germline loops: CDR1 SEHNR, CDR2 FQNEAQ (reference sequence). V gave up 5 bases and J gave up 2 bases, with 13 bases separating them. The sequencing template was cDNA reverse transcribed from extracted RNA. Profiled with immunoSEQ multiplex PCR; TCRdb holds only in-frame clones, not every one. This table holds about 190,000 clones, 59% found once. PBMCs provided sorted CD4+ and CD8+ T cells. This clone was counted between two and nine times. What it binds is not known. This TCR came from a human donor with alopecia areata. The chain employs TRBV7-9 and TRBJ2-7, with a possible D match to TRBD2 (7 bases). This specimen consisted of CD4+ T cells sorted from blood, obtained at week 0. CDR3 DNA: TGTGCCAGCAGCCGAGGGGGGGGGACCTACGAGCAGTACTTC. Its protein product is CASSRGGGTYEQYF.